These 17 T cell receptor beta chains came from one sample sequenced in a study of long-term antiretroviral therapy in people with HIV. Runs used v3.0 of the immunoSEQ assay and were done at survey level. Some clones are missing from TCRdb's copy, which holds only in-frame ones; the method was immunoSEQ multiplex PCR. The data show 25,000 to 35,000 clones, over 80% seen once. The material sequenced was unsorted PBMCs, taken 0.4 years after starting antiretroviral therapy. These receptors were collected from a man younger than 35 with HIV.

The J gene is TRBJ2-5, the V gene TRBV9, with 9 bases aligning to TRBD2. The CDR3 is made up of 14 amino acids. After removal of 3 bases from V and 3 bases from J, the junction contained 3 bases not matched to a gene. The germline CDR1 and CDR2 sequences are SGDLS and YYNGEE. The CDR3 reads CASSGRTSEETQYF. CDR3 sequence (DNA): TGTGCCAGCAGCGGAAGGACTAGCGAAGAGACCCAGTACTTC.

This chain uses TRBV10-2 with TRBJ1-5; D possibly corresponds to TRBD1 (6 bases). The CDR3 has 12 amino acids. Between the trimmed V and J ends, which lost 7 bases and 6 bases, there was a span of 10 bases. In germline, CDR1 is WSHSY, CDR2 SAAADI. The CDR3 loop is CASTPGAQPQHF. DNA of the CDR3: TGCGCCAGCACGCCGGGGGCTCAGCCCCAGCATTTT.

J is TRBJ1-2 and V is TRBV4-1, with no clear D. The ends were cut back, 0 bases at V and 1 base at J, with 15 bases in the middle. There are 17 residues in the CDR3. The V gene's germline CDR1 is MGHRA and CDR2 YSYEKL. The DNA for the CDR3 is TGCGCCAGCAGCCAAGATGGTTCCCGGGAGGGTAACTATGGCTACACCTTC. Its translation is CASSQDGSREGNYGYTF.

This clone showed up just a few times. This chain joins TRBV11-2 and TRBJ1-1; D is perhaps TRBD1 (6 bases). The ends were cut back, 2 bases at V and 4 bases at J, with 14 bases in the middle. The V gene's germline CDR1 is SGHAT and CDR2 FQNNGV. The length of the CDR3 is 15 residues. In nucleotides, the CDR3 is TGTGCCAGCAGCTTAACGGACCAGGGGAGCACTGAAGCTTTCTTT. This codes for CASSLTDQGSTEAFF. Full variable domain (rest looked up from reference TRBV11-2 and TRBJ1-1): EAGVAQSPRYKIIEKRQSVAFWCNPISGHATLYWYQQILGQGPKLLIQFQNNGVVDDSQLPKDRFSAERLKGVDSTLKIQPAKLEDSAVYLCASSLTDQGSTEAFFGQGTRLTVV.

The DNA of the CDR3 is TGTGCCACCAGCGGGGGACAGGGGGCCACTGAGCAGTTCTTC. Amino acid sequence: CATSGGQGATEQFF. The V call is TRBV15, the J call TRBJ2-1; TRBD1 aligns across 12 bases. The CDR3 has 14 amino acids. Germline V lookup: CDR1 LNHNV, CDR2 YYDKDF (reference sequence). V lost 5 bases to trimming and J lost 9 bases; unmatched junction nucleotides: 5.

The CDR3 loop is CASSGGQGFTGELFF. The CDR3 DNA is TGTGCCAGCAGTGGGGGACAGGGGTTCACCGGGGAGCTGTTTTTT. The chain is built from TRBV2 and TRBJ2-2; TRBD1 matches at 10 bases. Germline loops: CDR1 SNHLY, CDR2 FYNNEI. With 4 bases clipped from V and 4 bases from J, the junction kept 3 bases outside the gene matches. The CDR3 sequence is 15 residues long.

The chain joins TRBV7-8 to TRBJ2-1; D is possibly TRBD2 (5 bases). The V end was cut by 7 bases, the J end by 4 bases, with 14 bases between. Germline V gives CDR1 SGHVS, CDR2 FQNEAQ. The CDR3 has 14 amino acids. CDR3: CASTARGQYNEQFF. CDR3 DNA: TGTGCCAGCACCGCCCGGGGTCAATACAATGAGCAGTTCTTC.

The V gene is TRBV19, the J gene TRBJ1-1; D gene uncertain. The CDR3 length is 14 residues. Germline CDR1 is LNHDA and CDR2 is SQIVND (reference sequence). With 2 bases removed from V and 7 bases from J, the gap between germline ends came to 14 bases. CDR3 DNA sequence: TGTGCCAGTAGTATACGGGGTAGCCCCCTTGAAGCTTTCTTT. This translates into CASSIRGSPLEAFF.

This rearrangement joins TRBV5-1 to TRBJ2-1; 8 bases agree with TRBD2. V gave up 2 bases and J gave up 7 bases; unmatched junction bases: 5. Germline V gene lookup returns CDR1 SGHRS and CDR2 YFSETQ. The CDR3 extends over 14 amino acids. This chain's CDR3 is CASSLIGGVNEQFF. In nucleotides, the CDR3 is TGCGCCAGCAGCTTAATCGGGGGGGTAAATGAGCAGTTCTTC.

V gene TRBV7-6 combines with J gene TRBJ2-2, with D possibly matching TRBD1 (6 bases). CDR3 length: 15 amino acids. Trimming pared 0 bases from V and 7 bases from J, leaving 12 bases between. The germline CDR1 and CDR2 sequences are SGHVS and FNYEAQ. The chain's CDR3 is CASSLAWGPGGELFF. The DNA of the CDR3 is TGTGCCAGCAGCTTAGCGTGGGGGCCGGGCGGGGAGCTGTTTTTT.

V gene TRBV2 combines with J gene TRBJ2-3; D possibly matches TRBD1 or TRBD2 (5 bases each). Germline values: CDR1 SNHLY, CDR2 FYNNEI. With 2 bases removed from V and 1 base from J, the gap between germline ends came to 10 bases. The CDR3 spans 15 residues. CDR3 in amino acids: CASSEMGRGTDTQYF. The CDR3 DNA reads TGTGCCAGCAGTGAAATGGGGCGGGGCACAGATACGCAGTATTTT.

The V call is TRBV14, the J call TRBJ2-1, with 7 bases matching TRBD2. The CDR3 sequence is 19 residues long. Unmatched junction bases numbered 18, after V lost 4 bases and J lost 3 bases. From germline, CDR1 is SGHDN and CDR2 FVKESK. This chain's CDR3 is CASSLGPLSPAGIYNEQFF. CDR3 DNA: TGTGCCAGCAGCCTTGGCCCCCTTTCCCCAGCGGGAATCTACAATGAGCAGTTCTTC.

The chain is built from TRBV19 and TRBJ2-2; no clear D gene. Trimming removed 5 bases from V and 4 bases from J, with 8 bases in between. CDR1 LNHDA and CDR2 SQIVND come from the germline V gene (reference sequence). This CDR3 is 13 amino acids long. The CDR3 spells CASSSSGTGELFF. The CDR3 nucleotides are TGTGCCAGTAGTTCAAGTGGCACCGGGGAGCTGTTTTTT.

V and J are TRBV14 and TRBJ2-3, with D perhaps TRBD1 or TRBD2 (6 bases each). The length of the CDR3 is 17 residues. Germline V gene lookup returns CDR1 SGHDN and CDR2 FVKESK. V was trimmed by 2 bases and J by 1 base, leaving 16 bases between them. The CDR3 loop reads CASSQMARRGRTDTQYF. In nucleotides, the CDR3 is TGTGCCAGCAGCCAAATGGCCCGTCGGGGGCGCACAGATACGCAGTATTTT.

This chain joins TRBV27 and TRBJ2-7; 9 nucleotides agree with TRBD1. The junction had 13 bases not matched to a gene; V was cut back by 5 bases and J by 5 bases. There are 16 residues in the CDR3. The germline V gene encodes CDR1 MNHEY and CDR2 SMNVEV (reference sequence). DNA for the CDR3: TGTGCCAGCAGTCCACGTACAAGGACAGGGGTCGACGAGCAGTACTTC. This sequence encodes CASSPRTRTGVDEQYF.

This chain joins TRBV27 and TRBJ1-2; no firm D call. The ends were cut back, 1 base at V and 0 bases at J, with 12 bases in the middle. Per germline, CDR1 MNHEY and CDR2 SMNVEV (reference sequence). The CDR3 consists of 16 residues. The CDR3 region is CASSLLGSWTNYGYTF. The CDR3, as DNA: TGTGCCAGCAGTTTATTAGGCAGCTGGACTAACTATGGCTACACCTTC.

The chain couples TRBV4-1 to TRBJ2-1; perhaps TRBD2 as D (5 bases). V lost 1 base and J 6 bases, leaving 16 bases between the germline ends. Germline values: CDR1 MGHRA, CDR2 YSYEKL. The CDR3 consists of 16 residues. CDR3 in DNA: TGCGCCAGCAGCCAAGGGTTGATGAGGGCGGTCAATGAGCAGTTCTTC. Translated, it gives CASSQGLMRAVNEQFF.